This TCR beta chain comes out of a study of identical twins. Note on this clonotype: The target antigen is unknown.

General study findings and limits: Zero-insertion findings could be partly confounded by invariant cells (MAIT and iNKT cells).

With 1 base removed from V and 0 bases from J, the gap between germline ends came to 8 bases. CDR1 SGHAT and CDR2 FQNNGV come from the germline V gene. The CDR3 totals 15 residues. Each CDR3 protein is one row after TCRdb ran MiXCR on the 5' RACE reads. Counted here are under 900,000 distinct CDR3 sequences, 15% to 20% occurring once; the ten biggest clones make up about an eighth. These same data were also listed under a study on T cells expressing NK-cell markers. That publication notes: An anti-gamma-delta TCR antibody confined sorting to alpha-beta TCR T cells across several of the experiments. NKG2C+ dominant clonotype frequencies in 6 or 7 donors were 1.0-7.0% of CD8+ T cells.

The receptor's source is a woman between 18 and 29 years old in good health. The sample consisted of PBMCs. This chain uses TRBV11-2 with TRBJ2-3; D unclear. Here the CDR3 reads CASSLGSASTDTQYF. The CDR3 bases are TGTGCCAGCAGCTTAGGGTCGGCTAGCACAGATACGCAGTATTTT.